What follows are 27 T cell receptor beta chains derived from one specimen sequenced in a study of blood T cell repertoires in COVID-19. The table came from immunoSEQ multiplex PCR; TCRdb's copy has only in-frame clones and leaves some out. The sample includes about 210,000 clones, less than 90% of them seen just once. Sequenced material: peripheral blood. The receptors here all came from a man between 35 and 55 years old with acute or convalescent COVID-19.

The CDR3 spells CAWSVRQGYEQYF. In DNA form, the CDR3 reads TGTGCCTGGAGTGTAAGACAGGGATACGAGCAGTACTTC. This sequence joins TRBV30 and TRBJ2-7, with TRBD1 identical over 7 bases. CDR3 length equals 13 residues. Germline CDR1 reads GTSNPN; CDR2 reads SVGIG (reference sequence). Unmatched junction bases numbered 3, after V lost 0 bases and J lost 4 bases.

This chain joins TRBV7-9 and TRBJ1-1; TRBD1 matches 7 bases. The CDR3 runs to 14 residues. The J segment lost 0 bases and the V segment lost 5 bases, leaving 3 bases of the junction unmatched. Germline V gene sequence: CDR1 SEHNR, CDR2 FQNEAQ (reference sequence). The CDR3 DNA sequence: TGTGCCAGCAGCCCGGGACAGTTGAACACTGAAGCTTTCTTT. Translation: CASSPGQLNTEAFF.

This clone has just one count. This chain uses TRBV6-6 with TRBJ1-1; D is unresolved. V was cut by 2 bases and J by 7 bases, with 11 bases left in between. This CDR3 comprises 13 residues. Germline V gene sequence: CDR1 MNHNY, CDR2 SVGAGI (reference sequence). Here the CDR3 reads CASSYLGPNEAFF. In DNA, the CDR3 is TGTGCCAGCAGTTACCTTGGGCCGAATGAAGCTTTCTTT.

The chain couples TRBV18 to TRBJ1-1; D gene unclear. Germline V gives CDR1 KGHSH, CDR2 LQKENI. The CDR3 has 13 residues. Trimming removed 10 bases from V and 1 base from J, with 13 bases in between. The CDR3 nucleotides are TGTGCCACCCTTCAGGCCAAGAACACTGAAGCTTTCTTT. Its translation: CATLQAKNTEAFF.

The chain recombines TRBV5-8 with TRBJ2-7; 12 bases are a match to TRBD2. The germline V gene encodes CDR1 SGHTS and CDR2 YDEGEE. The CDR3 is made up of 17 amino acids. Germline trimming cut 4 bases from V and 7 bases from J; bases unmatched to any gene: 15. This CDR3 reads CASSGGTSGPRVWEQYF. The CDR3 DNA is TGTGCCAGCAGCGGTGGGACTAGCGGGCCGAGGGTTTGGGAGCAGTACTTC.

V usage is TRBV6-2 or TRBV6-3 and J usage is TRBJ2-1, with TRBD2 matching over 11 bases. Germline CDR1 is MNHEY and CDR2 is SVGEGT. V lost 2 bases, J lost 8 bases, and 5 bases stayed unmatched. The CDR3 length is 15 residues. In DNA form, the CDR3 reads TGTGCCAGCAGTTACGTACTAGCGGGAGTCTATGAGCAGTTCTTC. Residues: CASSYVLAGVYEQFF.

The chain joins TRBV5-1 to TRBJ2-7; 9 bases are shared with TRBD1. Germline V gives CDR1 SGHRS, CDR2 YFSETQ. CDR3 length equals 17 residues. J was trimmed by 0 bases and V by 4 bases; bases with no gene match: 11. CDR3 amino acids: CASSSPRQGGTSYEQYF. Here the CDR3 DNA reads TGCGCCAGCAGCAGCCCTCGACAGGGGGGCACCTCCTACGAGCAGTACTTC.

This rearrangement joins TRBV5-4 to TRBJ2-3, with D perhaps matching TRBD2 (5 bases). This CDR3 is built from 13 residues. Germline-derived CDR1 and CDR2 are SGHNT and YYREEE (reference sequence). V gave up 5 bases and J gave up 4 bases, with 11 bases separating them. The CDR3 protein is CASRTSTADTQYF. In DNA form, the CDR3 reads TGTGCCAGCAGAACTAGTACCGCAGATACGCAGTATTTT.

This chain uses TRBV9 with TRBJ2-2, with 11 nucleotides matching TRBD2. V was pared by 9 bases and J by 5 bases, with 3 bases of the junction left unmatched. The CDR3 loop spans 13 amino acids. Germline-derived CDR1 and CDR2 are SGDLS and YYNGEE. CDR3 sequence: CATGLAGTGELFF. The CDR3 DNA reads as TGTGCCACTGGACTAGCGGGTACCGGGGAGCTGTTTTTT.

V is TRBV30 and J is TRBJ1-5, with D perhaps matching TRBD1 (5 bases). Germline values: CDR1 GTSNPN, CDR2 SVGIG (reference sequence). The CDR3 has 14 amino acids. V gave up 3 bases and J gave up 8 bases, with 17 bases separating them. The CDR3 reads CAWSQMGLREPQHF. In nucleotides, the CDR3 is TGTGCCTGGAGCCAAATGGGACTCAGGGAGCCCCAGCATTTT. The full variable domain, with the rest looked up from reference TRBV30 and TRBJ1-5, is SQTIHQWPATLVQPVGSPLSLECTVEGTSNPNLYWYRQAAGRGLQLLFYSVGIGQISSEVPQNLSASRPQDRQFILSSKKLLLSDSGFYLCAWSQMGLREPQHFGDGTRLSIL.

The chain has TRBV12-3 or TRBV12-4 and TRBJ1-2; 8 bases map to TRBD1. V dropped 2 bases and J dropped 7; count of bases not matched to a gene: 3. The CDR3 length is 13 residues. The CDR3 region is CASSLLDRAGYTF. The CDR3, as DNA: TGTGCCAGCAGTTTATTGGACAGGGCTGGCTACACCTTC.

This chain joins TRBV27 and TRBJ2-7; 11 bases map to TRBD2. J was trimmed by 7 bases and V by 5 bases; bases with no gene match: 10. The CDR3 runs 15 residues. Germline V gene data show CDR1 as MNHEY and CDR2 as SMNVEV (reference sequence). CDR3 bases: TGTGCCAGCAGTAGACCTGGGACTAGCGGAAGGGAGCAGTACTTC. It encodes CASSRPGTSGREQYF.

This clone was observed once. The chain has TRBV5-1 and TRBJ2-5; TRBD1 agrees at 7 bases. Germline lookup yields CDR1 SGHRS and CDR2 YFSETQ. The ends lost 4 bases at V and 0 bases at J; junction bases unmatched: 12. The CDR3 covers 17 residues. The CDR3 loop is CASSHWGLTGNQETQYF. CDR3 sequence (DNA): TGCGCCAGCAGCCATTGGGGCTTGACAGGGAACCAAGAGACCCAGTACTTC.

This clone showed up just once. This chain uses TRBV27 with TRBJ2-1; 7 bases match TRBD1. Looked up from germline, CDR1 is MNHEY and CDR2 is SMNVEV (reference sequence). J gave up 9 bases and V 11 bases, and 10 bases lay outside the gene matches. The CDR3 runs 12 residues. The CDR3 spells CACQQGVGEQFF. CDR3 DNA: TGTGCCTGCCAGCAGGGGGTTGGTGAGCAGTTCTTC.

The rearrangement uses TRBV19 and TRBJ2-7, with TRBD1 matching over 9 bases. The CDR3 contains 13 residues. V shed 5 bases and J 5 bases; nucleotides not matched to a gene: 4. Germline V gene lookup returns CDR1 LNHDA and CDR2 SQIVND (reference sequence). For the CDR3, the DNA is TGTGCCAGTAGTGGGGACAGGGTACACGAGCAGTACTTC. It specifies CASSGDRVHEQYF.

This clone was seen only once. This rearrangement joins TRBV5-8 to TRBJ2-7; D uncertain. The germline V gene encodes CDR1 SGHTS and CDR2 YDEGEE. CDR3 length: 14 residues. The ends were cut back, 4 bases at V and 1 base at J, with 12 bases in the middle. As DNA, the CDR3 is TGTGCCAGCAGCCCCGGTGGCGGATCCTACGAGCAGTACTTC. Its protein is CASSPGGGSYEQYF.

This chain joins TRBV5-8 and TRBJ2-3, with D uncertain. This CDR3 contains 15 residues. Germline V gene data show CDR1 as SGHTS and CDR2 as YDEGEE. The V end lost 0 bases, the J end lost 1 base, and 9 bases lay between the germline ends. The CDR3 loop is CASSLEALGTDTQYF. Written as DNA, the CDR3 is TGTGCCAGCAGCTTGGAAGCGTTGGGCACAGATACGCAGTATTTT.

The rearrangement joins TRBV29-1 to TRBJ2-7; TRBD1 agrees at 9 bases. The CDR3 loop spans 11 amino acids. CDR1 and CDR2 (germline): SQVTM, ANQGSEA. The V and J ends lost 7 bases and 5 bases, in that order; junction bases with no gene match: 3. The CDR3 nucleotides read TGCAGCGGGACAGGGGTCCACGAGCAGTACTTC. Protein: CSGTGVHEQYF.

V usage is TRBV5-4 and J usage is TRBJ2-1, with D possibly being TRBD1 (6 bases). The CDR3 sequence is 15 residues long. From germline, CDR1 is SGHNT and CDR2 YYREEE (reference sequence). Trimming removed 1 base at V and 7 bases at J, with 15 bases between. The CDR3 bases are TGTGCCAGCAGCTTGAGTCTGGACAGAGCTAATGAGCAGTTCTTC. This gives the protein CASSLSLDRANEQFF.

The V gene is TRBV6-5, the J gene TRBJ2-7, with a possible D match to TRBD1 (6 bases). Trimming took 5 bases from V and 2 from J, leaving 10 bases between them. Germline V gene lookup returns CDR1 MNHEY and CDR2 SVGAGI. This CDR3 contains 13 residues. This CDR3 is CASSPQGTYEQYF. The CDR3 bases are TGTGCCAGCAGTCCACAGGGTACCTACGAGCAGTACTTC.

This clone was observed a handful of times. This chain links TRBV18 with TRBJ1-5; TRBD1 matches at 9 bases. Per germline, CDR1 KGHSH and CDR2 LQKENI. CDR3 size: 14 residues. V gave up 6 bases and J gave up 11 bases; unmatched junction bases: 11. The CDR3, as DNA: TGTGCCAGCTCTCAGGACAGGGGCGGCGAGGCCCAGCATTTT. It encodes CASSQDRGGEAQHF.

The V call is TRBV7-8, the J call TRBJ2-1, with 11 bases that match TRBD2. Germline lookup yields CDR1 SGHVS and CDR2 FQNEAQ. The CDR3 consists of 17 residues. Trimming removed 8 bases from V and 0 bases from J; junction bases left unmatched: 9. The CDR3 here is CASLGLAGTSSYNEQFF. CDR3 in DNA: TGTGCCAGCCTAGGACTAGCGGGTACGAGCTCCTACAATGAGCAGTTCTTC.

The chain joins TRBV29-1 to TRBJ1-2, with 8 bases matching TRBD1. The V gene's germline CDR1 is SQVTM and CDR2 ANQGSEA. This CDR3 spans 13 amino acids. The J segment lost 4 bases and the V segment lost 5 bases, leaving 6 bases of the junction unmatched. This CDR3 reads CSVRTGLGYGYTF. In DNA, the CDR3 is TGCAGCGTTAGGACAGGGTTGGGCTATGGCTACACCTTC.

The gene calls are TRBV29-1 and TRBJ2-5; D not certain. This CDR3 region has 13 residues. V lost 7 bases to trimming and J lost 5 bases, with 17 bases between them. Germline CDR1 and CDR2: SQVTM and ANQGSEA. The CDR3 here is CSAERSVAETQYF. In DNA form, the CDR3 reads TGCAGCGCCGAGCGCAGCGTGGCGGAGACCCAGTACTTC.

This sequence joins TRBV27 and TRBJ1-5; D gene ambiguous. CDR3 length: 13 amino acids. The V and J ends lost 3 bases and 5 bases respectively, with 8 bases between them. Germline-derived CDR1 and CDR2 are MNHEY and SMNVEV (reference sequence). The CDR3 protein is CASSFLRDQPQHF. CDR3 nucleotides: TGTGCCAGCAGTTTTTTGAGAGATCAGCCCCAGCATTTT.

This clone appeared a single time. The germline gene is not matched at one end of the junction; a read error may be the cause. The chain has TRBV5-5 and TRBJ2-7, with 10 bases that match TRBD1. Germline assignment: CDR1 SGHKS and CDR2 YYEKEE (reference sequence). CDR3 length: 13 residues. As DNA, the CDR3 is TGTGCCAGCAGCTTGGATGGGACAGGGGTCGGGCACTTC. It specifies CASSLDGTGVGHF.

The V gene is TRBV28, the J gene TRBJ1-2; TRBD1 might be the D (6 bases). The CDR3 spans 13 residues. Trimming shortened V by 7 bases and J by 5 bases, and 14 bases separated the two germline ends. The germline V gene encodes CDR1 MDHEN and CDR2 SYDVKM. CDR3 sequence: CASKTGQDYGYTF. CDR3 coding DNA: TGTGCCAGCAAAACGGGACAAGATTATGGCTACACCTTC.